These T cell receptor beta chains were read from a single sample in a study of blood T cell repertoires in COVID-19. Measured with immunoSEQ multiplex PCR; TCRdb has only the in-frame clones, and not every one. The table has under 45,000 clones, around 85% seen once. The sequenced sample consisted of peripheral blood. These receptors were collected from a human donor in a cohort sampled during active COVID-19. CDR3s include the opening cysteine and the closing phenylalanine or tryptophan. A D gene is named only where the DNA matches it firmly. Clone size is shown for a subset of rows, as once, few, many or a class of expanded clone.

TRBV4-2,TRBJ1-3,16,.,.,TGTGCCAGCAGCCAAGGGGAGGGTGCCACTGGAAACACCATATATTTT,CASSQGEGATGNTIYF
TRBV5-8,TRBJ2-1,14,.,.,TGTGCCAGCAGCTTGTACCAGGGGTTAGGTGAGCAGTTCTTC,CASSLYQGLGEQFF
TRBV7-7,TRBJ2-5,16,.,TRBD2,TGTGCTAGCAGCTTAGGAACTAGCGGGGAAAAAGAGTCCCAGTACTTC,CASSLGTSGEKESQYF
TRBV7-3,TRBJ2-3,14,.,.,TGTGCCAGCAGCTTGGGGACTTCTACAGATACGCAGTATTTT,CASSLGTSTDTQYF
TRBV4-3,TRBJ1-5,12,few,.,TGCGCCAGCAGCCAAGGGGGCGGGCCCCAGCATTTT,CASSQGGGPQHF
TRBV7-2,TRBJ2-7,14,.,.,TGTGCCAGCAGCTTATATGCCACTGCCTACGAGCAGTACTTC,CASSLYATAYEQYF
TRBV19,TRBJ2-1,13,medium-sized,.,TGTGCCAGTAGTAGACTCATGGACAATGAGCAGTTCTTC,CASSRLMDNEQFF
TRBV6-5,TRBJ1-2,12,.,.,TGTGCCAGCAGCCGGGAGACGGATGGCTACACCTTC,CASSRETDGYTF
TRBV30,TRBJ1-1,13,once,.,TGTGCCTGGAGGCTGACTGTGAACACTGAAGCTTTCTTT,CAWRLTVNTEAFF
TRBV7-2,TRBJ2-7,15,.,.,TGTGCCAGCAGCTTATTGGACTCCCAAGTCGACGAGCAGTACTTC,CASSLLDSQVDEQYF
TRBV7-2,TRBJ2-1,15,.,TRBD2,TGTGCCAGCAGCCCCCCTCGCGGGGGGGCCGGTGAGCAGTTCTTC,CASSPPRGGAGEQFF
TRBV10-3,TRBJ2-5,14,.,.,TGTGCCATCAGTGAGTCCACTAGCCCAGAGACCCAGTACTTC,CAISESTSPETQYF
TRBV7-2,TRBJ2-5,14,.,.,TGTGCCAGCCGCGGGGGCTACGTCCAAGAGACCCAGTACTTC,CASRGGYVQETQYF
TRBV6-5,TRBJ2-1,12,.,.,TGTGCCAGCAGCCGAGACAGCACCGAGCAGTTCTTC,CASSRDSTEQFF
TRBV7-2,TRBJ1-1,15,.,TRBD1,TGTGCCAGCAGCTTAGTGGTCGGGACAGGGTTAGTAGCTTTCTTT,CASSLVVGTGLVAFF
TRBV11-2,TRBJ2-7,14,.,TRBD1,TGTGCCAGCAGACCCGGGACAGGGGGTCGCGAGCAGTACTTC,CASRPGTGGREQYF
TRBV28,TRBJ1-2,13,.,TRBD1,TGTGCCAGCAGTTTGACAGGGAGTAGCGGCTACACCTTC,CASSLTGSSGYTF
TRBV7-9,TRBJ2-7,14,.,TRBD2,TGTGCCGGCCGGTTAGGCGGGGGGGGGTACGAGCAGTACTTC,CAGRLGGGGYEQYF
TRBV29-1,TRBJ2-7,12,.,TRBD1,TGCAGCGAGGGACAGACTAAGTTAGAGCAGTACTTC,CSEGQTKLEQYF
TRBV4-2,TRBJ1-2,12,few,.,TGTGCCAGCAGCCAAGCAGGGGTCCTCTACACCTTC,CASSQAGVLYTF
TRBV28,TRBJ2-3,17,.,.,TGTGCCAGCAGTTTATGGATTGGGGACTTGGGCACAGATACGCAGTATTTT,CASSLWIGDLGTDTQYF
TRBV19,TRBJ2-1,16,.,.,TGTGCCAGTAGTATCCGGCAGGGAAACTCCTACAATGAGCAGTTCTTC,CASSIRQGNSYNEQFF
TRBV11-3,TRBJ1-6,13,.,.,TGTGCCAGCAGCGAGGGCTTTGCGGAACCCCTCCACTTT,CASSEGFAEPLHF
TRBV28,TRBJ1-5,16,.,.,TGTGCCAGCAGTTTTTTAGGAGGGCTTTACGACCAGCCCCAGCATTTT,CASSFLGGLYDQPQHF
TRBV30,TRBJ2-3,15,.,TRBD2,TGTGCCTGGAGTGTAACGGGGGGTCACACAGATACGCAGTATTTT,CAWSVTGGHTDTQYF
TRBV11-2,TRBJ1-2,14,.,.,TGTGCCAGCAGCTTAGTAGACAGAGGCTATGGCTACACCTTC,CASSLVDRGYGYTF
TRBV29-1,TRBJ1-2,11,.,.,TGCAGCGTTAACCCAGGATATGGCTACACCTTC,CSVNPGYGYTF